This TCR beta chain stems from a study of Graves' ophthalmopathy and Graves' hyperthyroidism. There are 14 residues in the CDR3. The germline gives CDR1 ENHRY, CDR2 SYGVKD. V was clipped by 10 bases and J by 2 bases, with 14 bases between them. Newly diagnosed, the hyperthyroidism patients had under 2 months' duration and were aged 18 to 65. This clonotype was recorded a few times. As the template, RNA transcripts were used to amplify TCR beta CDR3 regions. HTBI primers were employed in first-round RT-PCR, then a second-round multiplex PCR followed. TCRdb analysed the multiplex PCR reads with MiXCR anew, one entry per CDR3 protein. The sample gives about 1.1 million distinct CDR3 sequences, about 36% of which show up once; 11% is in the top ten.

The receptor comes from an adult man with Graves' hyperthyroidism. Sequenced material: peripheral blood or thyroid tissue (not recorded which). This chain links TRBV10-3 with TRBJ1-4; D is possibly TRBD1 (6 bases). The DNA for the CDR3 is TGTGCCACCCTAGAGGGGGGCACTAATGAAAAACTGTTTTTT. Translated, it gives CATLEGGTNEKLFF.